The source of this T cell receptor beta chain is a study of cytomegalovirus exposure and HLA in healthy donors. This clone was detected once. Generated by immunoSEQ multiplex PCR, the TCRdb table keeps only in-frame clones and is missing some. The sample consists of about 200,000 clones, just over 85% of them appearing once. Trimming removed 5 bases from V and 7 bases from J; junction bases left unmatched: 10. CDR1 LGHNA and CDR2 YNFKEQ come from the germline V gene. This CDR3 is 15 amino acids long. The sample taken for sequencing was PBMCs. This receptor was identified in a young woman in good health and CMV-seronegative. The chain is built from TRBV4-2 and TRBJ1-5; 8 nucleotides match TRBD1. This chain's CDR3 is CASSYSQGAGQPQHF. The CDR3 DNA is TGTGCCAGCAGCTATTCTCAGGGGGCAGGGCAGCCCCAGCATTTT.